The T cell receptor (beta chain) under discussion was sequenced for a study of T cell responses to AZD1222 COVID-19 vaccine. Sequencing was performed with immunoSEQ multiplex PCR; in TCRdb, only in-frame clones are kept and a portion is missing. The sample has 90,000 to 150,000 clones; over 85% are singletons. Concerning this clone itself: Its antigen is unidentified.

Points from the study as a whole: The sample set comprised mostly white British donors with more females, and clonal diversity was possibly underestimated. Nearly half of the spike-specific TCRs reportedly recognize variant regions that carry no mutations. AZD1222 recipients seropositive at baseline numbered only six.

CDR3 length equals 13 residues. J was trimmed by 5 bases and V by 6 bases; bases with no gene match: 4. The sample in question was peripheral blood, obtained on day 0 of AZD1222 vaccination. The sequence was collected from an adult in good health. The chain uses TRBV12-3 or TRBV12-4 and TRBJ1-5; TRBD1 matches at 7 bases. This chain's CDR3 is CASRDTGDQPQHF. CDR3 bases: TGTGCCAGCAGAGATACAGGGGATCAGCCCCAGCATTTT.